Shown below are 20 T cell receptor beta chains from a single sample sequenced in a study of CD8+ T cells in alopecia areata. Following RNA extraction, reverse transcription yielded cDNA that acted as the sequencing template. Libraries were prepared by immunoSEQ multiplex PCR; TCRdb keeps only in-frame clonotypes and omits some of them. The sample has about 220,000 clones; more than 45% are singletons. The treatment was: oral pan-JAK inhibitor, 5-10 mg twice daily. The sequenced sample was CD4+ T cells sorted from blood, obtained at week 4, from a patient treated with tofacitinib. Receptors originate from a human donor with alopecia areata.

The rearrangement links TRBV4-1 to TRBJ1-1; D gene unclear. The CDR3 has 18 residues. Trimming cost V 0 bases and J 7 bases, with 24 bases left between them. Per germline, CDR1 MGHRA and CDR2 YSYEKL. CDR3 bases: TGCGCCAGCAGCCAAGATAAGTATCAGATTTTGCATCCCCGTGAAGCTTTCTTT. It encodes CASSQDKYQILHPREAFF.

The genes are TRBV29-1 and TRBJ1-2; D gene ambiguous. V was cut by 7 bases and J by 8 bases, with 20 bases left in between. This CDR3 is 13 amino acids long. CDR1 is SQVTM and CDR2 is ANQGSEA in the germline V gene. CDR3 in amino acids: CSGRTPHEEGYTF. The CDR3 DNA follows: TGCAGCGGTCGGACGCCTCACGAGGAAGGCTACACCTTC. Variable domain in full (rest from reference TRBV29-1 and TRBJ1-2): SAVISQKPSRDICQRGTSLTIQCQVDSQVTMMFWYRQQPGQSLTLIATANQGSEATYESGFVIDKFPISRPNLTFSTLTVSNMSPEDSSIYLCSGRTPHEEGYTFGSGTRLTVV.

This rearrangement joins TRBV4-3 to TRBJ2-6; D gene ambiguous. Trimming stripped 1 base from V and 3 bases from J, with 7 bases between. Germline assignment: CDR1 LGHNA and CDR2 YSLEER. CDR3 length: 15 residues. The CDR3 region has the DNA TGCGCCAGCAGCCAAGGGCCTATTGGGGCCAACGTCCTGACTTTC. As protein: CASSQGPIGANVLTF.

This clone was observed a few times. One junction end disagrees with the germline gene, perhaps due to a read error. The gene calls are TRBV14 and TRBJ2-7; perhaps TRBD1 as D (5 bases). Germline CDR1 SGHDN, CDR2 FVKESK. This CDR3 is 13 amino acids long. CDR3 amino acids: CASSQGARRVKHF. The CDR3, as DNA: TGTGCCAGCAGCCAAGGGGCCCGCAGGGTTAAGCACTTC.

This clone was seen only a few times. The chain carries TRBV30 and TRBJ1-1, with a weak D call TRBD1 (5 bases). The germline V and J ends were trimmed by 1 base and 4 bases, with 10 bases remaining between them. Germline CDR1 GTSNPN, CDR2 SVGIG (reference sequence). The length of the CDR3 is 13 residues. The chain's CDR3 is CAWSAQVATEAFF. The CDR3 region has the DNA TGTGCCTGGAGTGCACAGGTGGCCACTGAAGCTTTCTTT. The whole variable domain, remainder taken from reference TRBV30 and TRBJ1-1, is SQTIHQWPATLVQPVGSPLSLECTVEGTSNPNLYWYRQAAGRGLQLLFYSVGIGQISSEVPQNLSASRPQDRQFILSSKKLLLSDSGFYLCAWSAQVATEAFFGQGTRLTVV.

The rearrangement uses TRBV15 and TRBJ1-1, with TRBD1 matching 7 bases. This CDR3 is built from 14 residues. Germline values: CDR1 LNHNV, CDR2 YYDKDF (reference sequence). With 6 bases clipped from V and 5 bases from J, the junction kept 9 bases outside the gene matches. The CDR3: CATSPGGRGTEAFF. CDR3 sequence (DNA): TGTGCCACCAGTCCAGGGGGTCGAGGGACTGAAGCTTTCTTT.

This sequence joins TRBV4-3 and TRBJ1-2, with D possibly being TRBD1 (5 bases). The CDR3 loop spans 14 amino acids. Germline V CDR1 and CDR2: LGHNA, YSLEER. V lost 5 bases, J lost 3 bases, and 13 bases lay in between. CDR3 sequence: CASSAVGGDYGYTF. The CDR3 DNA reads TGCGCCAGCAGCGCCGTGGGGGGAGACTATGGCTACACCTTC.

This clone was picked up a small number of times. The chain is built from TRBV7-2 and TRBJ2-3; perhaps TRBD2 as D (6 bases). V lost 0 bases to trimming and J lost 7 bases, with 14 bases between them. This CDR3 is 15 amino acids long. The germline CDR1 and CDR2 sequences are SGHTA and FQGNSA. CDR3 sequence: CASSLAWQGGNTQYF. The CDR3 DNA sequence: TGTGCCAGCAGCTTAGCGTGGCAGGGAGGCAATACGCAGTATTTT.

The chain uses TRBV15 and TRBJ2-7; D is possibly TRBD2 (5 bases). Germline-derived CDR1 and CDR2 are LNHNV and YYDKDF (reference sequence). This CDR3 comprises 14 residues. V shed 0 bases and J shed 2 bases, with 8 bases lying between them. In DNA, the CDR3 is TGTGCCACCAGCAGAGAGCCGGGAACCTACGAGCAGTACTTC. Protein sequence: CATSREPGTYEQYF.

The V gene is TRBV23-1, the J gene TRBJ1-1, with a tentative D call TRBD1 (5 bases). TRBV23-1 is reported as an ORF; its role is uncertain. V was shortened by 3 bases and J by 4 bases, with 15 bases between the two germline ends. This CDR3 is 15 amino acids long. This CDR3 is CASSHPEAGLTEAFF. CDR3 DNA: TGCGCCAGCAGTCACCCTGAGGCAGGGCTCACTGAAGCTTTCTTT.

The chain couples TRBV6-1 to TRBJ2-1; 8 nucleotides agree with TRBD1. V lost 6 bases to trimming and J lost 3 bases; unmatched junction nucleotides: 7. CDR1 MNHNS and CDR2 SASEGT come from the germline V gene. The CDR3 loop spans 15 amino acids. CDR3 loop: CASRADRGGYNEQFF. The CDR3 coding sequence is TGTGCCAGCAGAGCTGACAGGGGCGGCTACAATGAGCAGTTCTTC.

This clone was observed a few times. The chain uses TRBV7-2 and TRBJ2-5, with 11 bases aligning to TRBD2. The J segment lost 9 bases and the V segment lost 5 bases, leaving 8 bases of the junction unmatched. Germline V CDR1 and CDR2: SGHTA, FQGNSA. This CDR3 is 14 amino acids long. CDR3 protein: CASSLGTSGRAQYF. The CDR3 DNA reads TGTGCCAGCAGCCTAGGGACTAGCGGCAGGGCCCAGTACTTC.

The V gene is TRBV5-6, the J gene TRBJ2-7, with D maybe TRBD2 (6 bases). V was trimmed by 0 bases and J by 2 bases, leaving 12 bases between them. The CDR3 contains 15 residues. Per the germline V gene, CDR1 is SGHDT and CDR2 is YYEEEE. The CDR3 bases are TGTGCCAGCAGCTTGGGGGCTAGCGTAGCCTACGAGCAGTACTTC. Translated: CASSLGASVAYEQYF.

The chain combines TRBV7-9 with TRBJ1-2; a weak D match, TRBD1 (5 bases). The V end was cut by 5 bases, the J end by 2 bases, with 12 bases between. CDR3 size: 14 residues. Germline V gene sequence: CDR1 SEHNR, CDR2 FQNEAQ (reference sequence). The CDR3 coding sequence is TGTGCCAGCAGCCCTAGATCAGGGAACTATGGCTACACCTTC. It is translated as CASSPRSGNYGYTF.

In this sample, this clone turned up once. The rearrangement links TRBV15 to TRBJ2-5; D uncertain. Germline values: CDR1 LNHNV, CDR2 YYDKDF (reference sequence). Trimming removed 6 bases at V and 1 base at J, with 3 bases between. The length of the CDR3 is 11 residues. The CDR3 spells CATRVQETQYF. The CDR3 coding sequence is TGTGCCACCAGGGTCCAAGAGACCCAGTACTTC.

This rearrangement joins TRBV25-1 to TRBJ2-1, with 8 bases that match TRBD1. Germline assignment: CDR1 MGHDK and CDR2 SYGVNS. Unmatched junction bases numbered 4, after V lost 3 bases and J lost 15 bases. The CDR3 has 11 amino acids. This chain's CDR3 is CASSDGQGWFF. The CDR3 DNA sequence: TGTGCCAGCAGTGATGGACAGGGCTGGTTCTTC.

The rearrangement uses TRBV2 and TRBJ2-7; TRBD1 matches 8 bases. CDR3 length: 14 residues. V lost 8 bases to trimming and J lost 5 bases; unmatched junction nucleotides: 11. CDR1 is SNHLY, CDR2 FYNNEI, per germline. CDR3 sequence reads: CASLDRDRGHEQYF. CDR3 coding DNA: TGTGCCAGCCTAGACCGAGACAGGGGCCACGAGCAGTACTTC.

This clone was counted a few times. The chain combines TRBV2 with TRBJ1-5; TRBD1 is a possible D gene (6 bases). V was shortened by 5 bases and J by 2 bases, with 13 bases between the two germline ends. The germline CDR1 and CDR2 sequences are SNHLY and FYNNEI. The length of the CDR3 is 15 residues. As DNA, the CDR3 is TGTGCCAGCAGTCAGGGGATGACGGGCAATCAGCCCCAGCATTTT. It encodes CASSQGMTGNQPQHF.

This clone appeared a single time. The CDR3 nucleotides are TGTGCCAGCAGCCCACAGGGGGCTTTCTTAGATACGCAGTATTTT. Its protein product is CASSPQGAFLDTQYF. The V and J genes are TRBV7-3 and TRBJ2-3, with 9 nucleotides matching TRBD1. CDR3 size: 15 residues. Trimming at V came to 5 bases and at J to 5 bases, leaving 8 bases not matched to a gene. Germline V gene lookup returns CDR1 SGHTA and CDR2 FQGTGA.

This clone was seen a few times. This rearrangement joins TRBV29-1 to TRBJ1-1; D unclear. Trimming shortened V by 5 bases and J by 7 bases, and 11 bases separated the two germline ends. Germline CDR1 and CDR2: SQVTM and ANQGSEA. The CDR3 sequence is 11 residues long. The DNA for the CDR3 is TGCAGCGTTTCACCAGCCGTTGAAGCTTTCTTT. Its translation is CSVSPAVEAFF.